Listed here are 5 T cell receptor beta chains from one sample, sequenced in a study of Ad26.COV2.S vaccination and SARS-CoV-2 variants. Stated treatment: around 19 received Ad26.COV2.S at low or high dose, single or two shots; about 5 received placebo; per-sample allocation not given. Specimen acquisition occurred on day 63 following the initial vaccine or placebo injection. Only in-frame clones appear in the TCRdb table, and some are missing; sequencing was by immunoSEQ multiplex PCR. The sample carries more than 300,000 clones, just over 85% recorded once. This sample comprised peripheral blood, obtained in a trial of Ad26.COV2.S vaccine versus placebo. Receptors originate from a person aged 18-65 years who received the Ad26.COV2.S COVID-19 vaccine or a placebo.

The chain links TRBV6-1 to TRBJ2-7; 7 bases line up with TRBD1. V shed 3 bases, J shed 3 bases, and the junction held 5 bases outside the gene matches. The CDR3 contains 14 residues. Germline V lookup: CDR1 MNHNS, CDR2 SASEGT. For the CDR3, the DNA is TGTGCCAGCAGTGATAACAGGGGTAACTACGAGCAGTACTTC. It encodes CASSDNRGNYEQYF.

The chain combines TRBV5-6 with TRBJ2-7; 7 bases fit TRBD1. Trimming cost V 2 bases and J 3 bases; bases outside gene matches: 8. Germline V CDR1 and CDR2: SGHDT, YYEEEE. This CDR3 region has 15 residues. The CDR3 protein is CASSLIRDRYYEQYF. The CDR3 nucleotides read TGTGCCAGCAGCTTAATCCGGGACAGATACTACGAGCAGTACTTC. The full variable domain, rest sourced from reference TRBV5-6 and TRBJ2-7, is DAGVTQSPTHLIKTRGQQVTLRCSPKSGHDTVSWYQQALGQGPQFIFQYYEEEERQRGNFPDRFSGHQFPNYSSELNVNALLLGDSALYLCASSLIRDRYYEQYFGPGTRLTVT.

The chain recombines TRBV7-2 with TRBJ2-1; TRBD1 matches at 9 bases. This CDR3 comprises 17 residues. Germline loops: CDR1 SGHTA, CDR2 FQGNSA. With 0 bases clipped from V and 7 bases from J, the junction kept 10 bases outside the gene matches. CDR3 amino acids: CASSLAGTGRTGNEQFF. The CDR3 nucleotides read TGTGCCAGCAGCTTAGCTGGGACAGGGCGGACCGGGAATGAGCAGTTCTTC.

The V call is TRBV18, the J call TRBJ2-7; D is undetermined. The CDR3 is made up of 11 amino acids. The germline V gene has CDR1 KGHSH and CDR2 LQKENI. Between the trimmed V and J ends, which lost 2 bases and 6 bases, there was a span of 5 bases. CDR3 sequence reads: CASSPGFEQYF. Here the CDR3 DNA reads TGTGCCAGCTCACCAGGGTTCGAGCAGTACTTC. The full variable domain, its missing parts supplied by reference TRBV18 and TRBJ2-7, is NAGVMQNPRHLVRRRGQEARLRCSPMKGHSHVYWYRQLPEEGLKFMVYLQKENIIDESGMPKERFSAEFPKEGPSILRIQQVVRGDSAAYFCASSPGFEQYFGPGTRLTVT.

The V gene is TRBV5-1, the J gene TRBJ2-3; the D gene is possibly TRBD1 (5 bases). Deletions cut 2 bases from V and 6 bases from J, with 10 bases between. Germline V gene sequence: CDR1 SGHRS, CDR2 YFSETQ. This CDR3 has 13 residues. CDR3 sequence (DNA): TGCGCCAGCAGCTTACAGGATCCGGATACGCAGTATTTT. Protein: CASSLQDPDTQYF.